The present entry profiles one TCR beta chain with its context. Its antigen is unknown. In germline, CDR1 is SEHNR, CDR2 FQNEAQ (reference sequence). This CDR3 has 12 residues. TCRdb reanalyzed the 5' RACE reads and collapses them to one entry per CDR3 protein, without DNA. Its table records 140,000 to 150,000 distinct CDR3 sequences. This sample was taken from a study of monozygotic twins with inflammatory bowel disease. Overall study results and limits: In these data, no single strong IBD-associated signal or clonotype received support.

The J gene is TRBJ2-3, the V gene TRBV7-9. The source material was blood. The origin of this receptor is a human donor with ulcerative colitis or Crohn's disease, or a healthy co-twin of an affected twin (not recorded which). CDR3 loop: CASSPVADTQYF.